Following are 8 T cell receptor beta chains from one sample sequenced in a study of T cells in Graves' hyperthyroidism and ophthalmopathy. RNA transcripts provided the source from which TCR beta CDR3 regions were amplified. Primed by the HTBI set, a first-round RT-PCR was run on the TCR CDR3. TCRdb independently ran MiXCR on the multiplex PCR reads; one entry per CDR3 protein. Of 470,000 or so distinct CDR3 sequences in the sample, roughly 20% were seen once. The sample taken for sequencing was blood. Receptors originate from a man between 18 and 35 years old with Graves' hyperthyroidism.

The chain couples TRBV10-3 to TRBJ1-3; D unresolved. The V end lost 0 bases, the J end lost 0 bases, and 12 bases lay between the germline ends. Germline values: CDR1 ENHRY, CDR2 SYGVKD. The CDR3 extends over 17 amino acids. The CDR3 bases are TGTGCCATCAGTGAGTCGACGGTAGTTCGCTCTGGAAACACCATATATTTT. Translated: CAISESTVVRSGNTIYF.

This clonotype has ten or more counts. The CDR3 sequence is CSARDYGYEQYF. DNA of the CDR3: TGCAGTGCTAGAGATTACGGCTACGAGCAGTACTTC. The chain uses TRBV20-1 and TRBJ2-7; no reliable D call. The CDR3 consists of 12 residues. The germline gives CDR1 DFQATT, CDR2 SNEGSKA (reference sequence). V was trimmed by 0 bases and J by 3 bases, leaving 6 bases between them.

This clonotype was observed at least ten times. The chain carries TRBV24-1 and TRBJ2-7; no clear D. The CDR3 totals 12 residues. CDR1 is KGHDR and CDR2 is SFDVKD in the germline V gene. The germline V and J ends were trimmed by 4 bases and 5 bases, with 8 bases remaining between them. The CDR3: CATSEGGNEQYF. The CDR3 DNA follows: TGTGCCACCAGTGAGGGTGGAAACGAGCAGTACTTC.

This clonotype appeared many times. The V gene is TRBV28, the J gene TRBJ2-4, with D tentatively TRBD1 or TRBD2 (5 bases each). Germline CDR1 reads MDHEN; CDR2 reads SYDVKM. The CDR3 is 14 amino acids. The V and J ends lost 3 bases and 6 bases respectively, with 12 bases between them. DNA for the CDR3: TGTGCCAGCAGTTTCGGGGCTAGCTCAAACATTCAGTACTTC. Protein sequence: CASSFGASSNIQYF.

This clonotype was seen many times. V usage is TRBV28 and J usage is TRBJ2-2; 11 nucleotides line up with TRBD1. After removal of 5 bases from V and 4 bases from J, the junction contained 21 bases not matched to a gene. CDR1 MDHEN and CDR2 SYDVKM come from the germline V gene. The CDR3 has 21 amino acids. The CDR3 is CASSLYAGTGGKRRVTGELFF. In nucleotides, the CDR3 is TGTGCCAGCAGTCTCTATGCCGGGACAGGGGGAAAACGTAGGGTCACCGGGGAGCTGTTTTTT.

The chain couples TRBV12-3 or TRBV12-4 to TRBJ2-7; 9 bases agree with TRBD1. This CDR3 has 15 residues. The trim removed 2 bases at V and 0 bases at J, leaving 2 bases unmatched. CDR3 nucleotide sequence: TGTGCCAGCAGTTTACGACAGGGGGTCTCCTACGAGCAGTACTTC. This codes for CASSLRQGVSYEQYF.

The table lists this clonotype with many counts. CDR3 loop: CATSSPPKGATGELFF. The CDR3 coding sequence is TGTGCCACCAGCAGCCCCCCGAAGGGGGCAACCGGGGAGCTGTTTTTT. This sequence joins TRBV15 and TRBJ2-2; 7 positions match TRBD1. CDR3 length: 16 amino acids. V dropped 3 bases and J dropped 5; count of bases not matched to a gene: 9. The germline CDR1 and CDR2 sequences are LNHNV and YYDKDF (reference sequence).

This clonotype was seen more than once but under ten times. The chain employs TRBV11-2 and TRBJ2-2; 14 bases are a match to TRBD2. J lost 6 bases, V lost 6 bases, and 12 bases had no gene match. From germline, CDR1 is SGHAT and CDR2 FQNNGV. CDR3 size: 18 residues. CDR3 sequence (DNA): TGTGCCAGCAGATACGGGACTAGCGGGGGCCTTGGGGCCGGGGAGCTGTTTTTT. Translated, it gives CASRYGTSGGLGAGELFF.